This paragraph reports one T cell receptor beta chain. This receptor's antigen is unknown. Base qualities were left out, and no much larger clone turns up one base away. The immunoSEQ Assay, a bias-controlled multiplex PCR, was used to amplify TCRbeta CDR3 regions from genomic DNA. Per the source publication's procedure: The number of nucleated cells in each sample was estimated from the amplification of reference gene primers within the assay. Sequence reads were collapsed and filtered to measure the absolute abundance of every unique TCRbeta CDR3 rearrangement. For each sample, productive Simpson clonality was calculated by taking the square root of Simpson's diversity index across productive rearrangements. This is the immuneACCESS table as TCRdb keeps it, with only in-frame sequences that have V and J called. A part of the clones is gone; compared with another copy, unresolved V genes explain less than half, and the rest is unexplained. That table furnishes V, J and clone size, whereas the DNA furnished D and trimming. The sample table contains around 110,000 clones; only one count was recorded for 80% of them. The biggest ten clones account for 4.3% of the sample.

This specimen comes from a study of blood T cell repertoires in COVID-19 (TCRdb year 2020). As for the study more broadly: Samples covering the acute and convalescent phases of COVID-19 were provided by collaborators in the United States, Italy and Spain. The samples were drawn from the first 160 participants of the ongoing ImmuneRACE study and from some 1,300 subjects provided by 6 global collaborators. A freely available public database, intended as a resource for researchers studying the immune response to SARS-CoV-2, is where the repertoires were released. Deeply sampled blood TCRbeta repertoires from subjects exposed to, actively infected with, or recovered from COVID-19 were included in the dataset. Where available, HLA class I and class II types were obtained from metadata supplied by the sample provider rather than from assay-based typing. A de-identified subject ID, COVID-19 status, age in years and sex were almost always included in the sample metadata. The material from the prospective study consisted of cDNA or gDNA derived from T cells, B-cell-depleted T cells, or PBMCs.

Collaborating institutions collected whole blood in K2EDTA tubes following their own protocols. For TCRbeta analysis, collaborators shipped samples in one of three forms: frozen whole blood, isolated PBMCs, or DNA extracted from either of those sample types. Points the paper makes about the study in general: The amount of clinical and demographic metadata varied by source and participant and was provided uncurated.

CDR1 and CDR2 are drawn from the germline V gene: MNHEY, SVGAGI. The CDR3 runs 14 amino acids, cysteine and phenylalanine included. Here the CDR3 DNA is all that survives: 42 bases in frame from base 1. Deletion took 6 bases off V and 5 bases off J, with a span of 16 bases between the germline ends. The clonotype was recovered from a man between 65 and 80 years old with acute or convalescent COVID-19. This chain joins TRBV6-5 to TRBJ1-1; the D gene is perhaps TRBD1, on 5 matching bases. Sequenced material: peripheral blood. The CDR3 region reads CASRLDGGGTEAFF. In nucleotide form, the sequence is TGTGCCAGCAGATTGGATGGGGGAGGGACTGAAGCTTTCTTT.